A single sample is the source of the 27 T cell receptor beta chains below, sequenced in a study of human T cells and chemical hapten exposure. The sample's time point: patch test 2, 6 weeks after DPC sensitization. Treatment reported: therapeutic diphenylcyclopropenone sensitization with weekly scalp DPC. Using its own MiXCR run on the RACE reads, TCRdb lists one record per CDR3 protein. The table shows some 45,000 distinct CDR3 sequences, with 8.5% to 10% occurring only once. The sample in question was whole blood, obtained in connection with sensitization to the hapten diphenylcyclopropenone (DPC). The receptors were gathered from a woman aged 35 to 49 with alopecia areata. Some clones in this sample may be carry-over from other donors' samples.

The chain couples TRBV7-6 to TRBJ2-1; D remains ambiguous. Trimming pared 1 base from V and 8 bases from J, leaving 3 bases between. There are 11 residues in the CDR3. Germline assignment: CDR1 SGHVS and CDR2 FNYEAQ. The CDR3 sequence is CASSLGDEQFF. The DNA for the CDR3 is TGTGCCAGCAGCTTAGGCGATGAGCAGTTCTTC.

The chain couples TRBV5-1 to TRBJ1-1, with 9 bases identical to TRBD1. Looked up from germline, CDR1 is SGHRS and CDR2 is YFSETQ. The CDR3 spans 15 residues. The J segment lost 1 base and the V segment lost 4 bases, leaving 5 bases of the junction unmatched. DNA of the CDR3: TGCGCCAGCAGCCCGGGACAGGGAACGAACACTGAAGCTTTCTTT. Translation: CASSPGQGTNTEAFF.

The V gene is TRBV20-1, the J gene TRBJ1-1, with TRBD1 as a possible D gene (6 bases). V was trimmed by 3 bases and J by 6 bases, leaving 8 bases between them. This CDR3 spans 11 amino acids. CDR1 is DFQATT and CDR2 is SNEGSKA in the germline V gene (reference sequence). The CDR3 region is CSASRGPEAFF. For the CDR3, the DNA is TGCAGTGCTAGTCGGGGGCCTGAAGCTTTCTTT.

The genes are TRBV28 and TRBJ2-7; no clear D. CDR3 length equals 11 residues. The V end lost 6 bases, the J end lost 4 bases, and 7 bases lay between the germline ends. In germline, CDR1 is MDHEN, CDR2 SYDVKM. CDR3 protein: CASRKQYEQYF. The CDR3 DNA reads TGTGCCAGCAGGAAGCAGTACGAGCAGTACTTC.

This clonotype was observed at least ten times. The V gene is TRBV3-2, the J gene TRBJ1-1; the table's D call TRBD1 went unverified against the DNA. TRBV3-2 is deemed a pseudogene. The CDR3 contains 15 residues. The CDR3 loop reads CASSCDRAENTEAFF. The CDR3 coding sequence is TGTGCCAGCAGCTGCGACAGGGCAGAGAACACTGAAGCTTTCTTT.

This clonotype was seen many times. The chain uses TRBV5-1 and TRBJ2-6; D is undetermined. This CDR3 has 16 amino acids. Germline V gives CDR1 SGHRS, CDR2 YFSETQ. V was pared by 4 bases and J by 0 bases, with 11 bases between. CDR3 in amino acids: CASSITTVSGANVLTF. The CDR3 bases are TGCGCCAGCAGCATCACGACCGTCTCTGGGGCCAACGTCCTGACTTTC.

CDR3 sequence reads: CASSESVETQYF. CDR3 sequence (DNA): TGTGCCAGCAGTGAATCTGTGGAGACCCAGTACTTC. The rearrangement links TRBV2 to TRBJ2-5; D gene ambiguous. V was pared by 2 bases and J by 5 bases, with 6 bases between. The germline CDR1 and CDR2 sequences are SNHLY and FYNNEI. The CDR3 length is 12 residues.

This clonotype showed up many times. This chain connects TRBV28 to TRBJ1-2; D gene uncertain. The CDR3 spans 14 residues. Germline CDR1 and CDR2: MDHEN and SYDVKM. The V and J ends lost 3 bases and 8 bases respectively, with 16 bases between them. In DNA form, the CDR3 reads TGTGCCAGCAGTTTTCTACAGCCCAAAAGCGGCTACACCTTC. Translating gives CASSFLQPKSGYTF.

Many counts were recorded for this clonotype. This rearrangement joins TRBV4-3 to TRBJ2-3, with a possible D match to TRBD2 (6 bases). Trimming pared 1 base from V and 1 base from J, leaving 12 bases between. CDR1 and CDR2 (germline): LGHNA, YSLEER. The CDR3 contains 16 residues. In DNA form, the CDR3 reads TGCGCCAGCAGCCAAGGGTCGCCGGGGGGCACAGATACGCAGTATTTT. Protein product: CASSQGSPGGTDTQYF.

This clonotype was picked up many times. The chain uses TRBV28 and TRBJ2-1; D might be TRBD1 (6 bases). The ends were cut back, 5 bases at V and 15 bases at J, with 20 bases in the middle. This CDR3 comprises 13 residues. Germline V gene lookup returns CDR1 MDHEN and CDR2 SYDVKM. The CDR3 DNA is TGTGCCAGCAGTCTATTGGACAGAACTTCGGGGTTCTTC. Its translation is CASSLLDRTSGFF.

This clonotype was recorded at least ten times. The V gene is TRBV6-6, the J gene TRBJ1-3, with 8 nucleotides matching TRBD1. Germline assignment: CDR1 MNHNY and CDR2 SVGAGI (reference sequence). This CDR3 has 15 residues. The trim removed 6 bases at V and 2 bases at J, leaving 6 bases unmatched. CDR3 bases: TGTGCCAGCAGGGTACCGACAGGGGCTGGAAACACCATATATTTT. It translates to CASRVPTGAGNTIYF.

Regarding this clonotype: A read error is possible here, since a much larger clone lies one base away. This sequence joins TRBV7-2 and TRBJ2-5, with D unresolved. CDR1 and CDR2 (germline): SGHTA, FQGNSA. There are 13 residues in the CDR3. The CDR3 DNA reads TGTGCCAGCAGCTCCTCCCTCGGAGAGAACCAGTACTTC. Translated, it gives CASSSSLGENQYF.

Regarding this clonotype: A read error may account for a junction end that differs from germline. This sequence joins TRBV18 and TRBJ2-3, with D perhaps matching TRBD1 (5 bases). Germline values: CDR1 KGHSH, CDR2 LQKENI. The CDR3 sequence is 16 residues long. This CDR3 reads CVSSPTMTEITDTQYF. In DNA, the CDR3 is TGTGTCAGCTCACCCACTATGACAGAGATCACAGATACGCAGTATTTT.

J is TRBJ1-6 and V is TRBV7-2; no clear D gene. This CDR3 has 14 residues. Per the germline V gene, CDR1 is SGHTA and CDR2 is FQGNSA. V lost 7 bases, J lost 8 bases, and 15 bases lay in between. Here the CDR3 reads CASNYGGCYSPLHF. CDR3 nucleotides: TGTGCCAGCAACTATGGAGGCTGTTATTCACCCCTCCACTTT.

The table lists this clonotype with many counts. This chain joins TRBV20-1 and TRBJ1-4, with D unclear. Deletions cut 0 bases from V and 2 bases from J, with 10 bases between. This CDR3 spans 15 amino acids. Germline lookup yields CDR1 DFQATT and CDR2 SNEGSKA (reference sequence). The CDR3 protein is CSARDGNPTNEKLFF. Written as DNA, the CDR3 is TGCAGTGCTAGAGATGGAAACCCCACTAATGAAAAACTGTTTTTT.

This clonotype was seen repeatedly, ten times or more. The chain joins TRBV7-6 to TRBJ1-1; D unresolved. Germline V gene sequence: CDR1 SGHVS, CDR2 FNYEAQ. Trimming took off 6 bases at V and 2 bases at J, with 10 bases between the two ends. The CDR3 runs 13 residues. For the CDR3, the DNA is TGTGCCAGCAGTCGGAGAATTAACACTGAAGCTTTCTTT. This gives the protein CASSRRINTEAFF.

This clonotype came up many times. The V call is TRBV25-1, the J call TRBJ2-2, with D unresolved. The length of the CDR3 is 14 residues. V was shortened by 3 bases and J by 3 bases, with 8 bases between the two germline ends. Germline CDR1 is MGHDK and CDR2 is SYGVNS. The CDR3 sequence is CASSESADTGELFF. Written as DNA, the CDR3 is TGTGCCAGCAGTGAGTCCGCGGACACCGGGGAGCTGTTTTTT.

The chain is built from TRBV6-1 and TRBJ2-6; D not resolved. Germline CDR1 reads MNHNS; CDR2 reads SASEGT. Trimming took 5 bases from V and 0 from J, leaving 8 bases between them. The CDR3 runs to 15 residues. CDR3 in amino acids: CASSPQNSGANVLTF. CDR3 coding DNA: TGTGCCAGCAGTCCACAGAACTCTGGGGCCAACGTCCTGACTTTC.

This clonotype was seen only a few times. The V gene is TRBV29-1, the J gene TRBJ2-7; TRBD1 aligns across 11 bases. From germline, CDR1 is SQVTM and CDR2 ANQGSEA. J lost 5 bases, V lost 4 bases, and 7 bases had no gene match. The CDR3 is 14 amino acids. The chain's CDR3 is CSVVGTGGHHEQYF. CDR3 nucleotide sequence: TGCAGCGTTGTGGGGACAGGGGGTCACCACGAGCAGTACTTC.

This clonotype was observed at least ten times. The chain carries TRBV4-3 and TRBJ2-5, with D perhaps assigned TRBD1 or TRBD2 (5 bases each). This CDR3 has 17 residues. In germline, CDR1 is LGHNA, CDR2 YSLEER. V was shortened by 0 bases and J by 4 bases, with 18 bases between the two germline ends. The CDR3 is CASSQEGPGSGSETQYF. The DNA of the CDR3 is TGCGCCAGCAGCCAAGAAGGTCCGGGATCAGGGTCAGAGACCCAGTACTTC.

This clonotype was recorded many times. The rearrangement joins TRBV5-6 to TRBJ1-6; 7 bases fit TRBD1. Germline values: CDR1 SGHDT, CDR2 YYEEEE. The CDR3 is 15 amino acids. The V and J ends lost 1 base and 9 bases, in that order; junction bases with no gene match: 7. As DNA, the CDR3 is TGTGCCAGCAGCTTGATGAGACAGGGAACTTCACCCCTCCACTTT. This encodes CASSLMRQGTSPLHF.

This clonotype was seen many times. The V and J genes are TRBV30 and TRBJ2-1; D is unresolved. V lost 0 bases and J 6 bases, leaving 6 bases between the germline ends. Germline assignment: CDR1 GTSNPN and CDR2 SVGIG (reference sequence). This CDR3 is built from 12 residues. The CDR3 is CAWSVQSNEQFF. CDR3 DNA: TGTGCCTGGAGTGTACAGTCCAATGAGCAGTTCTTC.

This clonotype was detected a few times. The chain uses TRBV19 and TRBJ2-1; 9 bases agree with TRBD2. The CDR3 has 14 amino acids. V shed 7 bases and J 5 bases; nucleotides not matched to a gene: 6. Germline V gene sequence: CDR1 LNHDA, CDR2 SQIVND (reference sequence). DNA for the CDR3: TGTGCCAGTACCTTGACTAGCGGCAACAATGAGCAGTTCTTC. Translated: CASTLTSGNNEQFF.

This clonotype was detected many times. The chain employs TRBV29-1 and TRBJ2-1; a possible D gene is TRBD2 (5 bases). Trimming cost V 0 bases and J 0 bases, with 12 bases left between them. CDR1 is SQVTM, CDR2 ANQGSEA, per germline. This CDR3 spans 16 amino acids. The CDR3 region is CSVEEGVGASYNEQFF. The CDR3 region has the DNA TGCAGCGTTGAAGAGGGAGTCGGTGCCTCCTACAATGAGCAGTTCTTC.

The chain links TRBV29-1 to TRBJ2-3, with D unclear. CDR3 length: 13 residues. CDR1 is SQVTM, CDR2 ANQGSEA, per germline. V lost 4 bases and J lost 0, with 8 bases in between. Here the CDR3 DNA reads TGCAGCGTTGTGTTATCGAGCACAGATACGCAGTATTTT. Amino acids: CSVVLSSTDTQYF.

The J gene is TRBJ1-5, the V gene TRBV4-1, with D uncertain. Trimming removed 1 base from V and 4 bases from J, with 5 bases in between. CDR3 size: 13 residues. CDR1 and CDR2 (germline): MGHRA, YSYEKL. This chain's CDR3 is CASSQVPNQPQHF. CDR3 in DNA: TGCGCCAGCAGCCAAGTTCCTAATCAGCCCCAGCATTTT.

This clonotype was seen at least ten times. This chain joins TRBV6-1 and TRBJ1-2, with TRBD1 identical over 7 bases. V dropped 4 bases and J dropped 3; count of bases not matched to a gene: 8. The CDR3 runs 15 residues. CDR1 is MNHNS and CDR2 is SASEGT in the germline V gene. This CDR3 is CASSGGGRWDYGYTF. The DNA for the CDR3 is TGTGCCAGCAGTGGAGGGGGCCGATGGGACTATGGCTACACCTTC.